These T cell receptor beta chains were read from a single sample in a study of CD8+ T cells in alopecia areata. Clones were sequenced by immunoSEQ multiplex PCR, and TCRdb holds only the in-frame ones, with some missing. The sample consists of approximately 210,000 clones, 50% to 60% of them appearing once. The specimen was CD4+ T cells sorted from blood, collected at week 4, from a patient treated with tofacitinib. The receptors derive from a human donor with alopecia areata. Both conserved end residues are part of each CDR3. Clone size, where shown, is once, few, many, or a class for clones that have expanded.

>TRBJ1-2|.|TRBV9
CASSVGGEMDGYTF
>TRBJ2-5|once|TRBV18
CASSPGQLQETQYF
>TRBJ2-5|few|TRBV28
CASSPQTGTAETQYF
>TRBJ2-7|.|TRBV28
CASIRRGSYEQYF
>TRBJ1-1|few|TRBV6-5
CASRAGLNTEAFF
>TRBJ1-2|.|TRBV30
CAWNDRADYGYTF
>TRBJ2-7|.|TRBV7-9
CASSRAGQASHEQYF
>TRBJ2-7|.|TRBV6-5
CASSSRGVLRYEQYF
>TRBJ2-5|once|TRBV18
CASSPSSGTGYF
>TRBJ2-3|few|TRBV27
CASKVWGSTASTDTQYF
>TRBJ2-3|.|TRBV15
CATSRDLGSTDTQYF
>TRBJ2-4|few|TRBV2
CASSEATNFGVAEDF
>TRBJ1-5|few|TRBV19
CASSMEIGYSNQPQHF
>TRBJ2-2|.|TRBV4-1
CASSRALAGGPQTGELFF
>TRBJ1-1|.|TRBV5-1
CASSTTTGLGMNTEAFF
>TRBJ2-5|.|TRBV18
CASSPKETQYF
>TRBJ1-2|.|TRBV5-1
CASSLRGRDGYTF
>TRBJ2-7|few|TRBV6-1
CASTRKGASDEQYF
>TRBJ2-7|.|TRBV5-1
CASSATGGAGYEQYF
>TRBJ2-1|.|TRBV10-3
CAISSQGNEQFF
>TRBJ2-5|.|TRBV7-6
CASSPLMGQTALYF
>TRBJ1-5|.|TRBV2
CASRYREGQPQHF
>TRBJ1-6|.|TRBV10-3
CAVGAADGDSPLHF
>TRBJ1-1|few|TRBV6-6
CASRPSTGGNTEAFF
>TRBJ2-7|.|TRBV29-1
CSVEPGTGGDEQYF
>TRBJ2-1|once|TRBV30
CAWSARVILSAGGYNEQFF
>TRBJ2-7|.|TRBV20-1
CSANRDYEQYF
>TRBJ2-1|.|TRBV30
CAWSVSGSGMGRGAYEQFF
>TRBJ2-3|few|TRBV25-1
CASSELEGVQGKAQYF
>TRBJ1-2|.|TRBV18
CASSPSHGLNYGYTF
>TRBJ2-2|.|TRBV10-3
CAIRDYEGELFF
>TRBJ1-6|.|TRBV9
CASSVAGGSPLHF
>TRBJ2-5|few|TRBV4-1
CASSQARAPGETQYF
>TRBJ2-5|.|TRBV15
CATSRDRDPAETQYF
>TRBJ2-7|.|TRBV4-1
CASSQVGRTGTYEQYF
>TRBJ2-7|.|TRBV28
CASSLTSYEQYF
>TRBJ2-5|few|TRBV2
CASSEPLAGGQETQYF
>TRBJ1-1|few|TRBV29-1
CSVNGQGKAYTEAFF
>TRBJ1-2|.|TRBV13
CASSLGHYGYTF
>TRBJ2-4|.|TRBV30
CAWSPGGASKNIQYF
>TRBJ2-2|.|TRBV28
CASSLGATGELFF
>TRBJ1-6|.|TRBV2
CASVWQSNSPLHF
>TRBJ1-5|few|TRBV6-1
CASSEWPGTHQPQHF
>TRBJ2-7|few|TRBV29-1
CSVGVGGSYEQYF
>TRBJ1-5|.|TRBV2
CASTTDRGGNQPQHF
>TRBJ2-4|.|TRBV20-1
CSGDSKNIQYF
>TRBJ1-1|.|TRBV10-3
CAIFTGFMNTEAFF
>TRBJ1-2|.|TRBV30
CAWSVRLTSNYGYTF
>TRBJ2-3|.|TRBV2
CASTDLAGGTDTQYF
>TRBJ1-5|.|TRBV30
CAWSEYSNQPQHF
>TRBJ1-1|few|TRBV7-7
CASSLARGGQPMNTEAFF
>TRBJ1-1|.|TRBV4-2
CASSQDGTANTEAFF
>TRBJ1-5|.|TRBV7-2
CASSLGDGRGEPQHF
>TRBJ1-1|once|TRBV7-2
CASSRKVDTEAFF